Below, one T cell receptor beta chain is given with its context. Clones were sequenced by immunoSEQ multiplex PCR, and TCRdb holds only the in-frame ones, with some missing. The data show roughly 200,000 clones, roughly 89% seen once. The source of the sample is a study of blood T cell repertoires in COVID-19. The germline V gene encodes CDR1 SEHNR and CDR2 FQNEAQ (reference sequence). V was clipped by 4 bases and J by 5 bases; unmatched bases: 3. This CDR3 is 14 amino acids long. This sequence joins TRBV7-9 and TRBJ1-5; TRBD1 aligns across 9 bases. The sample consisted of PBMCs or T cells enriched from blood (not recorded which). The sequence was obtained from a man aged 18 to 30 with acute COVID-19. Here the CDR3 DNA reads TGTGCCAGCAGCTCGGGACAGGGAGATCAGCCCCAGCATTTT. Translation: CASSSGQGDQPQHF.